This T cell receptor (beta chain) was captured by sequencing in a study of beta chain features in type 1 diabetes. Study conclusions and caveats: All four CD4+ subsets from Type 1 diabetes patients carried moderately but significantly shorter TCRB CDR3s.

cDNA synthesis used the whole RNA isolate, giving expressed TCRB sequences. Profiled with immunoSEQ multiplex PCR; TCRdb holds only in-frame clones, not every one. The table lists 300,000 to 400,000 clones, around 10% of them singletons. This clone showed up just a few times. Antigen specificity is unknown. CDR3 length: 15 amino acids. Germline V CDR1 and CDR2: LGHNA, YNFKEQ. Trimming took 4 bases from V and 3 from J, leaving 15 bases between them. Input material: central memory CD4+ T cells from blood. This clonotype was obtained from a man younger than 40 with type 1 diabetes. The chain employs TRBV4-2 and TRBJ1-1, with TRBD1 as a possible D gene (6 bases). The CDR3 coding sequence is TGTGCCAGCAGCCTAAGCGGGGGGCTGGACACTGAAGCTTTCTTT. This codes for CASSLSGGLDTEAFF.